This T cell receptor (beta chain) was recorded in a study of beta chain features in type 1 diabetes (dated by TCRdb to between 2018 and 2020). General notes on the study: Mean age, gender distribution, total cell number and subset yield did not differ between patients and healthy donors. A total of approximately 100 million sorted cells were examined across all samples, and the number of cells per subset was strongly correlated with RNA yield. In the study, recently diagnosed type 1 diabetes patients and matched healthy donors were compared on the TCRB repertoires of their sorted circulating CD4+ T cell subsets. Regulatory and stem cell-like memory subsets were isolated from only 8 patients and roughly 8 healthy donors, whereas naive and central memory subsets came from all 30 or so donors.

Trimming removed 4 bases from V and 6 bases from J; the gene matches leave 2 bases unexplained. Looking up the germline V gene yields CDR1 SNHLY and CDR2 FYNNEI. The CDR3 spans 14 residues, from the cysteine through the phenylalanine. The retained sequence is limited to the CDR3, 42 bases, with the frame set at the first base. What the study reported, not specific to this receptor: The naive, central memory and regulatory TCRB repertoires appeared to resemble one another more closely among patients than among healthy donors. HLA sub-analyses involved small numbers of individuals, so any influence of HLA type on TCRB rearrangement remained unresolved. Type 1 diabetes patients showed a moderate but significant shortening of TCRB CDR3 length in all four CD4+ subsets. Because cDNA rather than genomic DNA was sequenced, highly expressing activated cells could have been over-represented, although no difference in activation and CD3 levels was found between groups. At VDJ recombination sites, patients with type 1 diabetes made fewer insertions and deleted more nucleotides, a pattern implying thymic rearrangement abnormalities. PCR may preferentially amplify shorter templates, but because patient and control samples were amplified and corrected together, any resulting skew would affect both groups equally.

From each donor, a single peripheral blood sample of around 120 mL on average was drawn into heparinised tubes. A BD FACSAria II and a panel including CD45RO, CCR7, CD25, CD127, CD95 and CD27 were used to sort naive, central memory, regulatory and stem cell-like memory CD4+ T cells. All sorted populations exceeded 95% purity. PBMCs were separated immediately by Lymphoprep density gradient centrifugation and were stained directly, without being cultured. To minimize batch effects, samples were stained and sorted in pairs, one healthy donor with one patient per experiment. In its sample, this clone was seen a few times. Its recognized antigen is unknown. No base quality values were provided; no much bigger clone lies one nucleotide off. The entire amount of isolated RNA was reverse transcribed using the High Capacity cDNA Reverse Transcription Kit, so the sequenced TCRB transcripts were expressed ones. Naive, central memory and regulatory T cell samples underwent deep immunoSEQ sequencing, averaging around 3.7 million total reads per sample. Sorted cells were lysed in RLT buffer and RNA was extracted with DNase-treated RNeasy Micro or Mini kits, depending on cell number. To prevent cross-contamination, each cell subset was processed individually, whereas patient and healthy donor samples were processed jointly. The immunoSEQ multiplex PCR was used to amplify TCRB sequences from cDNA, generating 87-bp fragments that spanned the CDR3 region. Amplicons were sequenced on the Illumina HiSeq platform. The authors' analysis ran thus. Synthetic template baselines were used to correct PCR bias computationally, reads within Hamming distance 2 were collapsed, and singletons that could not be merged were discarded. Reads were aligned against IMGT to assign V, D and J genes, CDR3 length and insertions or deletions at six rearrangement sites. Within each subset, clonotype counts were normalized to sorted cell number, and only after that were true diversity and Gini coefficients computed with the tcR R package. The overlap coefficient, calculated on TCRB nucleotide sequences, was used to measure repertoire sharing. Out-of-frame TCRB sequences from naive cells were analyzed as a proxy for the pre-selection repertoire. Imported from immuneACCESS, the table was reduced by TCRdb to in-frame sequences with V and J called. These copies leave out some clones; in studies compared against another copy, an unresolved V gene accounts for under half, and the cause of the remainder is not known. That table gives V, J and clone size, and the DNA gave D and trimming. A total of over 500,000 clones appear in this sample, around 15% of them only once. In total, the top ten clones hold around 0.1% of the sample.

This sequence uses TRBV2 and TRBJ2-5, with TRBD2 matching 13 junction bases. Sequenced material: naive CD4+ T cells from blood. The sample's cell subset or site label, decoded: true naive CD4+ T cells. The receptor's source is a man between 18 and 35 years old in good health. The DNA is TGTGCCAGCAGTGGGACTAGCGGGGGACAGACCCAGTACTTC. Translated, it reads CASSGTSGGQTQYF. With the rest looked up from the reference TRBV2 and TRBJ2-5 genes rather than sequenced, the full variable domain is EPEVTQTPSHQVTQMGQEVILRCVPISNHLYFYWYRQILGQKVEFLVSFYNNEISEKSEIFDDQFSVERPDGSNFTLKIRSTKLEDSAMYFCASSGTSGGQTQYFGPGTRLLVL.